These 25 T cell receptor beta chains were all obtained from the same sample, sequenced in a study of neurological immune-mediated disorders. One entry per CDR3 protein results from TCRdb running MiXCR on the 5' RACE reads. The sample holds about 38,000 distinct CDR3 sequences, 9.5% to 13% seen once. What was sequenced was CD4+ T cells from blood. The receptor set was obtained from a young woman with HTLV-1-associated myelopathy (HAM/TSP).

The table lists this clonotype with many counts. The gene calls are TRBV7-8 and TRBJ2-1; maybe TRBD2 (5 bases). Germline V gene sequence: CDR1 SGHVS, CDR2 FQNEAQ. CDR3 length: 15 residues. V was trimmed by 5 bases and J by 0 bases, leaving 11 bases between them. The CDR3 loop is CASSPRTGSYNEQFF. The CDR3 nucleotides read TGTGCCAGCAGCCCACGGACTGGCTCCTACAATGAGCAGTTCTTC. Together with reference TRBV7-8 and TRBJ2-1, the CDR3 gives the full variable domain: GAGVSQSPRYKVAKRGQDVALRCDPISGHVSLFWYQQALGQGPEFLTYFQNEAQLDKSGLPSDRFFAERPEGSVSTLKIQRTQQEDSAVYLCASSPRTGSYNEQFFGPGTRLTVL.

This chain links TRBV5-8 with TRBJ2-7, with 10 bases lining up with TRBD2. The CDR3 is 17 residues long. Trimming took 0 bases from V and 7 from J; bases not matched to a gene: 13. In germline, CDR1 is SGHTS, CDR2 YDEGEE. CDR3 DNA sequence: TGTGCCAGCAGCTTGGCAGTCCTCACTAGCGGGGTCGATGAGCAGTACTTC. Its protein product is CASSLAVLTSGVDEQYF.

This clonotype was recorded at least ten times. The chain couples TRBV12-3 or TRBV12-4 to TRBJ2-6, with D possibly being TRBD1 (6 bases). Between the trimmed V and J ends, which lost 3 bases and 1 base, there was a span of 7 bases. The CDR3 consists of 15 residues. CDR3 DNA sequence: TGTGCCAGCAGTTTCACAGGGTCTGGGGCCAACGTCCTGACTTTC. It specifies CASSFTGSGANVLTF.

In this sample, this clonotype turned up many times. This chain links TRBV15 with TRBJ2-3; unclear D gene. CDR3 size: 16 residues. V gave up 0 bases and J gave up 0 bases, with 10 bases separating them. Per germline, CDR1 LNHNV and CDR2 YYDKDF (reference sequence). The chain's CDR3 is CATSRDYPGSTDTQYF. The CDR3 bases are TGTGCCACCAGCAGAGATTATCCTGGGAGCACAGATACGCAGTATTTT.

This clonotype has ten or more counts. V is TRBV6-1 and J is TRBJ1-2, with 8 nucleotides matching TRBD1. Germline V gene data show CDR1 as MNHNS and CDR2 as SASEGT. The CDR3 has 16 residues. V was pared by 6 bases and J by 8 bases, with 17 bases of the junction left unmatched. As DNA, the CDR3 is TGTGCCAGCAGACGACAGGGGATTGGAAGATTTGACGGCTACACCTTC. As protein: CASRRQGIGRFDGYTF.

In its sample, this clonotype was seen many times. The chain is built from TRBV12-3 or TRBV12-4 and TRBJ1-1, with no clear D. Trimming cost V 1 base and J 7 bases, with 7 bases left between them. CDR3 length: 12 amino acids. Here the CDR3 DNA reads TGTGCCAGCAGTTTAGTAGTCGGTGAAGCTTTCTTT. As protein: CASSLVVGEAFF.

This clonotype has at least ten counts. V and J are TRBV7-9 and TRBJ2-3; D not resolved. CDR1 is SEHNR and CDR2 is FQNEAQ in the germline V gene (reference sequence). The CDR3 extends over 14 amino acids. V dropped 3 bases and J dropped 0 bases, with 7 bases sitting between them. CDR3 nucleotides: TGTGCCAGCAGCTTTTGGTCTAGCACAGATACGCAGTATTTT. Amino acids: CASSFWSSTDTQYF.

This clonotype was seen ten or more times. The J gene is TRBJ1-1, the V gene TRBV20-1, with D possibly being TRBD1 (6 bases). The CDR3 has 15 amino acids. CDR1 is DFQATT and CDR2 is SNEGSKA in the germline V gene (reference sequence). V shed 6 bases and J shed 5 bases, with 22 bases lying between them. CDR3 residues: CSAPNREIGSTEAFF. CDR3 nucleotide sequence: TGCAGTGCGCCTAACAGGGAAATAGGGTCGACTGAAGCTTTCTTT.

In this sample, this clonotype turned up many times. One base away lies a much larger clone, so this may be a sequencing read error. V is TRBV5-5 and J is TRBJ1-1, with D possibly matching TRBD1 (5 bases). Germline V gene sequence: CDR1 SGHKS, CDR2 YYEKEE (reference sequence). This CDR3 is 13 amino acids long. Trimming removed 0 bases from V and 8 bases from J, with 11 bases in between. The CDR3 DNA is TGTGCCAGCAGCTTGGTCGGAAGGGGCGAAGCTTTCTTT. It encodes CASSLVGRGEAFF.

This clonotype was seen at least ten times. This chain uses TRBV5-1 with TRBJ1-2; TRBD1 agrees at 8 bases. The V gene's germline CDR1 is SGHRS and CDR2 YFSETQ. This CDR3 spans 15 amino acids. After removal of 0 bases from V and 6 bases from J, the junction contained 7 bases not matched to a gene. This CDR3 is CASSLDGDRRNGYTF. CDR3 nucleotides: TGCGCCAGCAGCTTGGACGGGGACAGGCGAAATGGCTACACCTTC.

This clonotype was observed many times. The chain couples TRBV5-6 to TRBJ2-7; possibly TRBD1 for D (5 bases). Trimming pared 4 bases from V and 2 bases from J, leaving 13 bases between. CDR3 length: 14 amino acids. Germline-derived CDR1 and CDR2 are SGHDT and YYEEEE. The CDR3: CASSPPPGTYEQYF. The CDR3 coding sequence is TGTGCCAGCAGCCCTCCCCCAGGGACCTACGAGCAGTACTTC.

Turning to this clonotype: A much larger clone sits a single nucleotide away, making a read error possible. The chain combines TRBV19 with TRBJ2-4; 7 nucleotides match TRBD1. This CDR3 contains 14 residues. The germline gives CDR1 LNHDA, CDR2 SQIVND (reference sequence). V dropped 10 bases and J dropped 6; count of bases not matched to a gene: 12. The CDR3 region has the DNA TGTGCCAATACTGATCCGGGACAGATAAACATTCAGTACTTC. This sequence encodes CANTDPGQINIQYF.

This clonotype was detected many times. V gene TRBV18 combines with J gene TRBJ2-3; tentative D call: TRBD1 (5 bases). CDR3 length: 16 amino acids. Germline V CDR1 and CDR2: KGHSH, LQKENI. V was cut by 1 base and J by 4 bases, with 15 bases left in between. CDR3 nucleotide sequence: TGTGCCAGCTCACCACGGGTAAGGGGAAGCGCAGATACGCAGTATTTT. Protein: CASSPRVRGSADTQYF. Full variable domain (outside the CDR3, taken from reference TRBV18 and TRBJ2-3): NAGVMQNPRHLVRRRGQEARLRCSPMKGHSHVYWYRQLPEEGLKFMVYLQKENIIDESGMPKERFSAEFPKEGPSILRIQQVVRGDSAAYFCASSPRVRGSADTQYFGPGTRLTVL.

This clonotype occurred a few times. Here the CDR3 reads CASSPLRGLRSNEQFF. In DNA form, the CDR3 reads TGCGCCAGCAGCCCTCTAAGGGGGCTAAGGTCGAATGAGCAGTTCTTC. The rearrangement links TRBV5-1 to TRBJ2-1; the match to TRBD1 covers 7 bases. CDR1 and CDR2 (germline): SGHRS, YFSETQ. Germline trimming cut 4 bases from V and 7 bases from J; bases unmatched to any gene: 14. This CDR3 is 16 amino acids long.

This clonotype was observed many times. The chain joins TRBV2 to TRBJ1-5, with TRBD1 matching 10 bases. CDR1 is SNHLY, CDR2 FYNNEI, per germline. The trim removed 6 bases at V and 4 bases at J, leaving 15 bases unmatched. The length of the CDR3 is 18 residues. The CDR3 sequence is CASSPRTGGRGLNQPQHF. The CDR3 DNA is TGTGCCAGCAGCCCCAGGACAGGGGGAAGGGGCCTGAATCAGCCCCAGCATTTT.

This clonotype was observed at least ten times. The gene calls are TRBV5-8 and TRBJ2-5; D not certain. The V end was cut by 3 bases, the J end by 5 bases, with 5 bases between. The CDR3 totals 11 residues. Germline assignment: CDR1 SGHTS and CDR2 YDEGEE. The CDR3 region is CASSSGETQYF. The CDR3 DNA reads as TGTGCCAGCAGCTCCGGGGAGACCCAGTACTTC. Looking up the rest from reference TRBV5-8 and TRBJ2-5 gives the full variable domain: EAGVTQSPTHLIKTRGQQATLRCSPISGHTSVYWYQQALGLGLQFLLWYDEGEERNRGNFPPRFSGRQFPNYSSELNVNALELEDSALYLCASSSGETQYFGPGTRLLVL.

This clonotype was observed many times. The rearrangement links TRBV5-1 to TRBJ2-4; 9 positions agree with TRBD1. The ends lost 4 bases at V and 8 bases at J; junction bases unmatched: 10. The germline gives CDR1 SGHRS, CDR2 YFSETQ. CDR3 length: 15 residues. CDR3 in DNA: TGCGCCAGCAGCCCGGGACAGGGCAGGGCGGACATTCAGTACTTC. Residues: CASSPGQGRADIQYF. Looking up the rest from reference TRBV5-1 and TRBJ2-4 gives the full variable domain: KAGVTQTPRYLIKTRGQQVTLSCSPISGHRSVSWYQQTPGQGLQFLFEYFSETQRNKGNFPGRFSGRQFSNSRSEMNVSTLELGDSALYLCASSPGQGRADIQYFGAGTRLSVL.

This clonotype was counted ten times or more. The chain recombines TRBV27 with TRBJ1-4; D unresolved. The CDR3 is 15 amino acids. Between the trimmed V and J ends, which lost 6 bases and 7 bases, there was a span of 18 bases. In germline, CDR1 is MNHEY, CDR2 SMNVEV (reference sequence). This CDR3 reads CASSAGKTAGEKLFF. The CDR3 DNA is TGTGCCAGCAGCGCCGGGAAGACCGCAGGTGAAAAACTGTTTTTT.

This clonotype has ten or more counts. The gene calls are TRBV20-1 and TRBJ1-1; possibly TRBD1 for D (5 bases). The CDR3 has 12 residues. Trimming took off 4 bases at V and 5 bases at J, with 11 bases between the two ends. Germline-derived CDR1 and CDR2 are DFQATT and SNEGSKA (reference sequence). The CDR3 coding sequence is TGCAGTGCTAACGACAGAAAAACTGAAGCTTTCTTT. Translation: CSANDRKTEAFF.

This clonotype was detected ten times or more. The chain uses TRBV20-1 and TRBJ1-1; D is unresolved. Germline CDR1 DFQATT, CDR2 SNEGSKA (reference sequence). V was cut by 3 bases and J by 1 base, with 9 bases left in between. The CDR3 runs 13 residues. In nucleotides, the CDR3 is TGCAGTGCTAGTACGGCAGGGAACACTGAAGCTTTCTTT. It is translated as CSASTAGNTEAFF.

This clonotype was recorded at least ten times. This chain uses TRBV20-1 with TRBJ2-5; possible D gene TRBD2, 6 bases. Germline loops: CDR1 DFQATT, CDR2 SNEGSKA (reference sequence). This CDR3 is 13 amino acids long. V was cut by 3 bases and J by 4 bases, with 12 bases left in between. In nucleotides, the CDR3 is TGCAGTGCTAGTCGGGCGGGGAGAGAGACCCAGTACTTC. Its protein is CSASRAGRETQYF.

Judged by abundance, this clonotype is medium-sized. V is TRBV7-2 and J is TRBJ1-4; 8 nucleotides match TRBD1. Germline V gene sequence: CDR1 SGHTA, CDR2 FQGNSA. The CDR3 covers 15 residues. Trimming removed 3 bases from V and 5 bases from J; junction bases left unmatched: 5. Here the CDR3 DNA reads TGTGCCAGCAGCTTGGCAGGGGGCTCAAATGAAAAACTGTTTTTT. Protein: CASSLAGGSNEKLFF.

This clonotype has at least ten counts. This chain links TRBV5-6 with TRBJ2-3, with D possibly being TRBD2 (5 bases). V shed 4 bases and J shed 1 base, with 16 bases lying between them. Per the germline V gene, CDR1 is SGHDT and CDR2 is YYEEEE. The CDR3 is 16 amino acids. CDR3: CASSPPFRGGTDTQYF. For the CDR3, the DNA is TGTGCCAGCAGCCCACCCTTTCGGGGAGGCACAGATACGCAGTATTTT.

This clonotype was observed at least ten times. The rearrangement joins TRBV12-3 or TRBV12-4 to TRBJ2-7, with a possible D match to TRBD2 (5 bases). This CDR3 contains 14 residues. Trimming pared 8 bases from V and 4 bases from J, leaving 18 bases between. The CDR3, as DNA: TGTGCCAGCGGCTATTTTGGACTTTCTTACGAGCAGTACTTC. Its protein is CASGYFGLSYEQYF.

The CDR3 spells CASSLAGTSGAGGYSNQPQHF. The CDR3 coding sequence is TGTGCCAGCAGCTTAGCGGGGACTAGCGGGGCCGGCGGTTATAGCAATCAGCCCCAGCATTTT. The chain has TRBV7-8 and TRBJ1-5; a possible D gene is TRBD1 (5 bases). The CDR3 extends over 21 amino acids. Trimming removed 0 bases from V and 0 bases from J, with 24 bases in between. In germline, CDR1 is SGHVS, CDR2 FQNEAQ. The full variable domain, its missing parts supplied by reference TRBV7-8 and TRBJ1-5, is GAGVSQSPRYKVAKRGQDVALRCDPISGHVSLFWYQQALGQGPEFLTYFQNEAQLDKSGLPSDRFFAERPEGSVSTLKIQRTQQEDSAVYLCASSLAGTSGAGGYSNQPQHFGDGTRLSIL.